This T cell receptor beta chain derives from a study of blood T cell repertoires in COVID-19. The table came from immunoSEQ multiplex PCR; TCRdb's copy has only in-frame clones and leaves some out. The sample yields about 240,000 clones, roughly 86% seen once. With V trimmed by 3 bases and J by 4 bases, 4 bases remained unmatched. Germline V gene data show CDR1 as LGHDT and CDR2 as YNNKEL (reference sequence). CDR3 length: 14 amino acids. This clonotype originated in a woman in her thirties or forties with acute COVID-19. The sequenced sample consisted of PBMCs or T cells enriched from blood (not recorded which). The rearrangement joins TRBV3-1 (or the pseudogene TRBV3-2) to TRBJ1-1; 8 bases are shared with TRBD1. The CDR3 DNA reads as TGTGCCAGCAGCCAGACAGGGGTAGGCACTGAAGCTTTCTTT. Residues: CASSQTGVGTEAFF.